This TCR beta chain was found in a study of regulatory T cells in long-lasting Graves disease listed by TCRdb under 2021. Some background on the complete study: Persistent Graves' disease was defined as antithyroid drug treatment for over 5 years with persistently positive TSH receptor autoantibodies. This study used TCR sequencing and RNA sequencing of peripheral blood to compare persistent Graves' disease patients against newly diagnosed Graves' disease patients. The study was registered as a clinical trial and conducted in China. A total of 33 samples underwent TCR sequencing, from around 13 patients with persistent Graves' disease and 20 or so patients with newly diagnosed Graves' disease. On average, persistent Graves' disease patients in the clinical cohort had been on antithyroid drugs for around 9.5 years. The full study reports these points: The authors acknowledged the small sample size as a limitation that may reduce accuracy. Persistent disease showed preferential use of TRBV28, TRBJ1-2 and TRBJ2-5, whereas newly diagnosed disease favored TRBV20-1 and TRBJ2-1. Sequencing and analysis were limited to the TCR beta chain. A larger number of public clonotypes was shared among persistent patients (approximately 3,000) than among newly diagnosed patients (roughly 980). Compared with newly diagnosed patients, persistent Graves' disease patients had lower TCR Shannon entropy and fewer highly expanded clones, which suggests clonal expansion. Peripheral blood alone was examined, since thyroid tissue, which constituted the primary lesion, could not be accessed.

The time point label, read with the paper, signifies: persistent/refractory GD, antithyroid drugs over 5 years with positive TRAb. RNA was extracted from PBMCs in TRIzol for both TCR sequencing and RNA sequencing. The diagnosis of Graves' disease was made according to American Thyroid Association guidelines. Patients for the study were recruited at an endocrinology department in Xi'an, China. Each patient gave about 9.1 milliliters of peripheral blood, collected in an EDTA anticoagulant tube. PBMCs were isolated by Ficoll Paque Plus density gradient separation without further T cell sorting. An Agilent 2100 Bioanalyzer and agarose gel were used to assess RNA quality, and a NanoDrop 2000 was used to measure RNA concentration. The library relied on multiplex PCR. Sequenced using an Illumina HiSeq 4000. iRepertoire HTBI primers and Arm-PCR amplification of CDR3 regions were used to construct TCR beta libraries. Before sequencing, the PCR products underwent gel purification. The study's own analysis went as follows. A total of roughly 67 TRBV and 14 TRBJ segments were identified across samples and were used for gene usage analysis of CDR3 amino acid clonotypes. Filtered high-quality paired reads were merged into contigs using COPE and FqMerger. BLAST was used to align contigs to the IMGT TRBV, TRBD and TRBJ reference genes, and CDR3 was defined following IMGT. Highly expanded clones were defined as clonotypes with a frequency above 0.1%. Shannon entropy served as the measure of repertoire diversity, while the Gini coefficient captured V-J evenness. A clonotype was considered public if more than one individual shared it. In-frame beta chains were kept once TCRdb had trimmed the public reads at Q25 with fastp and called clones with MiXCR. Merged by CDR3 protein, the rows form single entries marked with the most common genes and DNA. None of the V and J calls come from the authors' own analysis; TCRdb made them. The sample includes over 650,000 distinct CDR3 sequences, with 30% observed a single time. Roughly 41% of the sample rests with the top ten.

The sample holds a few counts of this clonotype. Its antigen remains undetermined. No much larger clone exists at a distance of one base, and base qualities are not known. From the cysteine through the phenylalanine, the CDR3 covers 15 amino acids. The DNA shown is the 45-base CDR3, in frame from base 1. V is pared back by 7 bases and J by 0 bases, with 15 bases lying between the germline termini. The germline V gene yields MDHEN for CDR1 and SYDVKM for CDR2. The sequence was collected from a female donor with Graves disease. Sequences were derived from peripheral blood mononuclear cells (PBMCs), sampled when the disease was refractory, from a patient treated with antithyroid drugs. This chain joins TRBV28 to TRBJ1-1, and possibly TRBD1, on 5 matching bases. The CDR3 protein: CASTDPGPLNTEAFF. DNA sequence: TGTGCCAGCACCGACCCGGGACCGTTGAACACTGAAGCTTTCTTT.